Listed below are T cell receptor beta chains from one sample, sequenced in a study of radiotherapy plus CTLA-4 blockade in lung cancer. Method: immunoSEQ multiplex PCR; TCRdb's copy keeps in-frame clones and lacks some. Of 81,000 or so clones detected, 70% to 90% appear once; the ten largest clones hold 0.85% to 0.95%. This sample comprised peripheral blood, obtained from a patient treated with radiotherapy plus ipilimumab. These receptors came from a human donor with non-small cell lung cancer who had stable disease on radiotherapy plus ipilimumab. Each CDR3 is given with its conserved first and last residue. Fields, in order: D gene, clone size, V gene, J gene, CDR3 protein, CDR3 DNA. D genes are given only for firm matches. Clone size, where shown, is once, few, many, or a class for clones that have expanded.

.	.	TRBV28	TRBJ1-2	CASLRQRGRNYGYTF	TGTGCCAGCCTACGCCAGAGGGGTCGGAACTATGGCTACACCTTC
.	.	TRBV7-8	TRBJ1-4	CASSDGQFNEKLFF	TGTGCCAGCAGCGATGGGCAGTTTAATGAAAAACTGTTTTTT
.	.	TRBV28	TRBJ2-2	CARSAGSNTGELFF	TGTGCCAGGTCGGCGGGCTCGAACACCGGGGAGCTGTTTTTT
.	.	TRBV27	TRBJ2-1	CASSPRGSYNEQFF	TGTGCCAGCAGTCCCCGCGGCTCCTACAATGAGCAGTTCTTC
TRBD2	.	TRBV27	TRBJ2-7	CASSLSGTSSTYEQYF	TGTGCCAGCAGTTTATCGGGGACTAGCAGTACCTACGAGCAGTACTTC
TRBD2	.	TRBV28	TRBJ2-1	CASSGSTSGGGQFF	TGTGCCAGCAGTGGCTCGACTAGCGGTGGCGGGCAGTTCTTC
TRBD1	.	TRBV6-1	TRBJ1-2	CASSDMRDRANGYTF	TGTGCCAGCAGTGATATGCGAGACAGGGCCAATGGCTACACCTTC
TRBD1	.	TRBV28	TRBJ2-7	CASTEGDRAYEQYF	TGTGCCAGCACGGAGGGGGACAGGGCCTACGAGCAGTACTTC
.	few	TRBV28	TRBJ1-6	CASSLAQGGSPLHF	TGTGCCAGCAGTTTAGCTCAGGGAGGATCACCCCTCCACTTT
.	.	TRBV6-1	TRBJ1-2	CAGRFGASANYGYTF	TGTGCCGGGCGATTTGGGGCGTCAGCTAACTATGGCTACACCTTC
.	.	TRBV6-5	TRBJ1-5	CASRVGQSSNQPQHF	TGTGCCAGCAGAGTCGGACAGAGTAGCAATCAGCCCCAGCATTTT
.	.	TRBV19	TRBJ2-3	CASSIGNPGDTQYF	TGTGCCAGTAGTATCGGGAACCCGGGGGATACGCAGTATTTT